Below are 20 T cell receptor beta chains sequenced from a single sample in a study of PD-1 blockade in classical Hodgkin lymphoma. Specified time point: newly diagnosed, previously untreated cHL patient sample. Assay used: immunoSEQ multiplex PCR; TCRdb lists only in-frame clones, some missing. The profile covers around 30,000 clones, with just over 90% appearing a single time and about 4% taken by the ten largest. The sample taken for sequencing was peripheral blood mononuclear cells (PBMCs). The origin of the receptors is a human donor with classical Hodgkin lymphoma.

The sample holds a few counts of this clone. The chain uses TRBV11-1 and TRBJ2-1; a possible D gene is TRBD2 (5 bases). The V end lost 0 bases, the J end lost 10 bases, and 13 bases lay between the germline ends. Germline CDR1 reads SGHAT; CDR2 reads FQDESV (reference sequence). CDR3 length: 14 residues. The CDR3: CASSLAGVSREQFF. The CDR3 DNA follows: TGTGCCAGCAGCTTAGCGGGAGTATCTCGGGAGCAGTTCTTC. Full variable domain (rest looked up from reference TRBV11-1 and TRBJ2-1): EAEVAQSPRYKITEKSQAVAFWCDPISGHATLYWYRQILGQGPELLVQFQDESVVDDSQLPKDRFSAERLKGVDSTLKIQPAELGDSAMYLCASSLAGVSREQFFGPGTRLTVL.

The chain links TRBV19 to TRBJ2-2; D is unresolved. With 3 bases removed from V and 5 bases from J, the gap between germline ends came to 7 bases. This CDR3 spans 13 amino acids. From germline, CDR1 is LNHDA and CDR2 SQIVND (reference sequence). CDR3 bases: TGTGCCAGTAGTATCCCTGGGACCGGGGAGCTGTTTTTT. This sequence encodes CASSIPGTGELFF.

The V and J genes are TRBV2 and TRBJ2-7, with a weak D call TRBD1 (5 bases). Germline CDR1 is SNHLY and CDR2 is FYNNEI. V lost 0 bases, J lost 12 bases, and 9 bases lay in between. This CDR3 is built from 11 residues. DNA for the CDR3: TGTGCCAGCAGTGAAGCTGGACATTGGTACTTC. Its protein product is CASSEAGHWYF.

This chain uses TRBV19 with TRBJ1-1; D not resolved. CDR1 and CDR2 from the germline V gene are LNHDA and SQIVND (reference sequence). This CDR3 region has 11 residues. Trimming left V 3 bases short and J 7 bases short, with 6 bases between. The CDR3 sequence is CASSIAGEAFF. The CDR3 bases are TGTGCCAGTAGTATTGCGGGTGAAGCTTTCTTT.

The rearrangement joins TRBV11-2 to TRBJ2-7; D gene uncertain. Germline CDR1 reads SGHAT; CDR2 reads FQNNGV. The CDR3 covers 14 residues. Trimming shortened V by 4 bases and J by 0 bases, and 10 bases separated the two germline ends. The CDR3 sequence is CASSSQVGSYEQYF. CDR3 in DNA: TGTGCCAGCAGCTCCCAGGTGGGCTCCTACGAGCAGTACTTC.

The chain recombines TRBV7-2 with TRBJ1-5; D is perhaps TRBD1 (5 bases). From germline, CDR1 is SGHTA and CDR2 FQGNSA. CDR3 size: 13 residues. V was pared by 5 bases and J by 7 bases, with 12 bases between. DNA for the CDR3: TGTGCCAGCAGCCCCAGGTACAGGCAGCCCCAGCATTTT. It codes for CASSPRYRQPQHF.

The V and J genes are TRBV5-5 and TRBJ2-4; 13 bases agree with TRBD2. J lost 3 bases, V lost 0 bases, and 6 bases had no gene match. The germline V gene encodes CDR1 SGHKS and CDR2 YYEKEE (reference sequence). The CDR3 extends over 18 amino acids. CDR3 loop: CASSLVGTSGTGKNIQYF. DNA of the CDR3: TGTGCCAGCAGCTTGGTAGGGACTAGCGGGACAGGCAAAAACATTCAGTACTTC.

The chain uses TRBV4-3 and TRBJ1-3, with no clear D. Trimming pared 0 bases from V and 4 bases from J, leaving 4 bases between. Per germline, CDR1 LGHNA and CDR2 YSLEER. This CDR3 has 13 amino acids. The CDR3 region has the DNA TGCGCCAGCAGCCAAGATGTGGGAAACACCATATATTTT. It translates to CASSQDVGNTIYF.

The chain links TRBV11-3 to TRBJ2-7; D possibly corresponds to TRBD1 (5 bases). The V end was cut by 4 bases, the J end by 1 base, with 14 bases between. The V gene's germline CDR1 is SGHNT and CDR2 YENEEA. The CDR3 contains 15 residues. The CDR3 spells CASSSGVGASYEQYF. CDR3 in DNA: TGTGCCAGCAGCTCAGGCGTAGGGGCGTCCTACGAGCAGTACTTC.

This rearrangement joins TRBV20-1 to TRBJ1-2; D is perhaps TRBD1 (5 bases). The CDR3 is made up of 11 amino acids. Trimming took 3 bases from V and 4 from J, leaving 6 bases between them. The V gene's germline CDR1 is DFQATT and CDR2 SNEGSKA (reference sequence). As DNA, the CDR3 is TGCAGTGCTAGGACAGCCTATGGCTACACCTTC. Its translation: CSARTAYGYTF.

This clone was observed once. The V gene is TRBV5-1, the J gene TRBJ2-7; 10 nucleotides match TRBD1. This CDR3 contains 14 residues. V trimming: 6 bases; J trimming: 5 bases; junction bases outside the gene matches: 8. From germline, CDR1 is SGHRS and CDR2 YFSETQ. CDR3 protein: CASTPRTGGNEQYF. CDR3 coding DNA: TGCGCCAGCACCCCCCGGACAGGGGGGAACGAGCAGTACTTC.

This chain links TRBV2 with TRBJ2-2; the D gene is possibly TRBD2 (6 bases). This CDR3 has 15 residues. V lost 6 bases, J lost 2 bases, and 13 bases lay in between. CDR1 SNHLY and CDR2 FYNNEI come from the germline V gene. CDR3 residues: CASRPGLRNTGELFF. CDR3 DNA sequence: TGTGCCAGCAGGCCCGGACTACGTAACACCGGGGAGCTGTTTTTT. Full variable domain (outside the CDR3, taken from reference TRBV2 and TRBJ2-2): EPEVTQTPSHQVTQMGQEVILRCVPISNHLYFYWYRQILGQKVEFLVSFYNNEISEKSEIFDDQFSVERPDGSNFTLKIRSTKLEDSAMYFCASRPGLRNTGELFFGEGSRLTVL.

This clone was counted only a few times. The chain recombines TRBV6-1 with TRBJ2-5, with TRBD1 identical over 8 bases. The CDR3 totals 14 residues. Unmatched junction bases numbered 6, after V lost 4 bases and J lost 5 bases. Germline-derived CDR1 and CDR2 are MNHNS and SASEGT. The CDR3 region is CASSGGQGMETQYF. The CDR3 DNA follows: TGTGCCAGCAGTGGAGGACAGGGTATGGAGACCCAGTACTTC.

The V and J genes are TRBV5-5 and TRBJ2-2; 10 bases agree with TRBD2. The V gene's germline CDR1 is SGHKS and CDR2 YYEKEE (reference sequence). CDR3 length equals 15 residues. With V trimmed by 2 bases and J by 7 bases, 5 bases remained unmatched. The CDR3 loop is CASSFGLAGVGELFF. CDR3 coding DNA: TGTGCCAGCAGCTTTGGGCTAGCGGGAGTCGGGGAGCTGTTTTTT.

As regards this clone: The same CDR3 arises from other DNA sequences in this sample as well. The J gene is TRBJ1-1, the V gene TRBV10-3; weak D call: TRBD1 (5 bases). Germline V gene lookup returns CDR1 ENHRY and CDR2 SYGVKD. Between the trimmed V and J ends, which lost 0 bases and 1 base, there was a span of 6 bases. The CDR3 is made up of 14 amino acids. The CDR3 spells CAISESRGNTEAFF. The CDR3, as DNA: TGTGCCATCAGTGAGTCGAGGGGGAACACTGAAGCTTTCTTT.

DNA of the CDR3: TGTGCCAGTAGTATAAATCGACAGGGGAGCACTGAAGCTTTCTTT. This codes for CASSINRQGSTEAFF. V is TRBV19 and J is TRBJ1-1; 8 bases fit TRBD1. The germline gives CDR1 LNHDA, CDR2 SQIVND (reference sequence). After removal of 2 bases from V and 4 bases from J, the junction contained 6 bases not matched to a gene. This CDR3 region has 15 residues.

V and J are TRBV5-1 and TRBJ2-1, with 12 bases fitting TRBD2. This CDR3 spans 15 amino acids. Germline V gene sequence: CDR1 SGHRS, CDR2 YFSETQ. V shed 6 bases, J shed 6 bases, and the junction held 7 bases outside the gene matches. The CDR3 here is CASTTLAGGFNEQFF. The CDR3 nucleotides read TGCGCCAGCACCACCCTAGCGGGAGGGTTCAATGAGCAGTTCTTC.

This clone was detected only once. The chain links TRBV29-1 to TRBJ2-2, with TRBD2 matching over 8 bases. Germline V CDR1 and CDR2: SQVTM, ANQGSEA. V was pared by 7 bases and J by 2 bases, with 6 bases of the junction left unmatched. CDR3 length: 14 amino acids. CDR3 nucleotides: TGCAGCGCGAGACTAGCGTTAAACACCGGGGAGCTGTTTTTT. Its translation: CSARLALNTGELFF.

The chain is built from TRBV18 and TRBJ1-4; D may be TRBD1 (6 bases). Trimming removed 1 base from V and 7 bases from J, with 10 bases in between. This CDR3 has 14 residues. Germline CDR1 and CDR2: KGHSH and LQKENI. CDR3: CASSPQGGLEKLFF. The CDR3, as DNA: TGTGCCAGCTCACCACAAGGGGGACTTGAAAAACTGTTTTTT. Full variable domain (outside the CDR3, taken from reference TRBV18 and TRBJ1-4): NAGVMQNPRHLVRRRGQEARLRCSPMKGHSHVYWYRQLPEEGLKFMVYLQKENIIDESGMPKERFSAEFPKEGPSILRIQQVVRGDSAAYFCASSPQGGLEKLFFGSGTQLSVL.

The chain recombines TRBV6-5 with TRBJ2-5, with 10 bases matching TRBD2. The CDR3 consists of 14 residues. Germline V gives CDR1 MNHEY, CDR2 SVGAGI. V lost 6 bases and J lost 2; bases outside the gene matches: 3. DNA of the CDR3: TGTGCCAGCAGGATACTAGCGGGGCAAGAGACCCAGTACTTC. Amino acid sequence: CASRILAGQETQYF.